This entry features one TCR beta chain sequence. This clonotype was seen more than once but under ten times. Its binding antigen is unknown. No qualities accompany the bases; no much larger clone lies one base away. The germline V gene encodes CDR1 SGHTA and CDR2 FQGNSA. The CDR3 starts with the cysteine, ends with the phenylalanine, and has 15 residues. CDR3 DNA only is kept here, 45 bases in frame from base 1. V and J are trimmed by 0 bases and 7 bases, and the gene matches miss 6 bases of the junction. The sample belongs to a study of post-analysis software for immune sequencing data (dated by TCRdb to between 2014 and 2017). Notes on the research overall: Recorded disease courses included relapsing-remitting, secondary progressive and progressive-relapsing multiple sclerosis, with some patients lacking subtype annotation. The multiple sclerosis patient repertoires were compared with roughly twelve previously published healthy control repertoires from donors aged roughly 6 to 27 years. A subset of samples was prepared in parallel using single-end sample barcoding, then pooled and co-amplified after Illumina adapter ligation.

To demonstrate the VDJtools post-analysis software, TCR beta repertoires were profiled from the peripheral blood of about 14 young patients with multiple sclerosis. The multiple sclerosis patients were children and adolescents ranging in age from roughly 6 to 15 years. The method was PCR. Sequenced using an Illumina HiSeq 2500. To reduce PCR and sequencing biases, unique molecular identifiers were built into the TCR beta cDNA libraries. Every 1 to 10 million input T cells yielded approximately 500,000 cDNA molecules, meaning each molecule approximated one T cell. Patient libraries were prepared and sequenced with the same protocol used for the earlier healthy control dataset. Samples belonging to the same batch were prepared together, multiplexed and sequenced on a shared HiSeq lane. In the authors' own workflow: Raw barcoded reads were processed with MIGEC, and single-read molecular identifier groups were discarded before consensus assembly and CDR3 extraction. Clonotype tables were post-analysed with VDJtools, and diversity was normalized by down-sampling all datasets to the smallest sample size. To correct batch-related cross-sample contamination, repertoire overlap clustering matched CDR3 amino acid sequences but not nucleotide sequences. In TCRdb, the public reads were trimmed at Q25 with fastp and aligned with MiXCR, with productive beta chains retained. Each entry merges the rows of one CDR3 protein and shows their most common DNA and genes. What appears here as the V and J calls and clone size reflects TCRdb's work, not the paper's. For this sample there are hundreds of thousands of distinct CDR3 sequences; roughly two fifths appear just once. Of the sample, roughly 1.8% is held by the ten largest clones.

Beyond this particular receptor, the publication reports: Significantly higher frequencies in patients than in controls were found for roughly 5 TRBV segments, including TRBV5-6, TRBV5-1 and TRBV20-1. Strong co-clustering of samples prepared in the same batch was shown by direct clustering with F measure, prompting a batch-effect correction. The control group was slightly older than the multiple sclerosis patient group. Multiple sclerosis patients had significantly lower normalized Chao1 diversity than controls, a result that suggests substantial peripheral T-cell clonal expansion.

What was sequenced was blood. The rearrangement combines TRBV7-2 with TRBJ2-1; TRBD1 agrees with 7 junctional bases. This clonotype originated in a girl aged 5-17 years with multiple sclerosis. This receptor carries the CDR3 CASSLAVPGGNEQFF. In nucleotides, the sequence is TGTGCCAGCAGCTTAGCGGTCCCAGGGGGTAATGAGCAGTTCTTC.